The T cell receptor (beta chain) under discussion was sequenced for a study of response to subunit inactivated influenza vaccine. A single record per CDR3 protein comes from TCRdb applying MiXCR to the RT-PCR reads. The sample carries about 160,000 distinct CDR3 sequences, 11% recorded once. Study findings and constraints: Each seasonal flu vaccination may recruit only limited new T cells, authors suggested.

Concerning this clonotype: Its antigen is currently unknown.

The V and J ends lost 0 bases and 2 bases respectively, with 14 bases between them. Per germline, CDR1 DFQATT and CDR2 SNEGSKA (reference sequence). This CDR3 comprises 15 residues. Sequencing used non-naive T cells sorted from PBMCs, obtained roughly 48 days after vaccination. The TCR originated in a man in his forties or fifties who received an inactivated influenza vaccine. The chain combines TRBV20-1 with TRBJ2-7; weak D call: TRBD2 (6 bases). The CDR3 coding sequence is TGCAGTGCTAGAGATAGCGGCAGGCGAACCTACGAGCAGTACTTC. Protein: CSARDSGRRTYEQYF.